These 7 T cell receptor beta chains originate from one sample sequenced in a study of monozygotic twins with inflammatory bowel disease. With the 5' RACE reads reprocessed, TCRdb shows one record per CDR3 protein and no DNA. The table lists fewer than 200,000 distinct CDR3 sequences. What was sequenced was blood. The receptors stem from a human donor with ulcerative colitis or Crohn's disease, or a healthy co-twin of an affected twin (not recorded which).

This chain links TRBV10-3 with TRBJ2-5; TCRdb's assignment of TRBD1 cannot be checked, as there is no DNA. Per germline, CDR1 ENHRY and CDR2 SYGVKD. The CDR3 has 15 amino acids. The CDR3 here is CAISGRTGLQETQYF.

CDR3 residues: CASSSHAAGTSGGSSTDTQYF. The chain has TRBV27 and TRBJ2-3; lacking DNA, the TRBD2 call made by TCRdb goes unchecked. Germline loops: CDR1 MNHEY, CDR2 SMNVEV (reference sequence). The CDR3 consists of 21 residues.

This chain uses TRBV2 with TRBJ1-2; TCRdb outputs TRBD1, but without DNA this stays unchecked. Germline lookup yields CDR1 SNHLY and CDR2 FYNNEI. The CDR3 is 13 residues long. The CDR3 protein is CASSYGTGAIYTF.

The V call is TRBV7-2, the J call TRBJ2-1; TCRdb designates TRBD1, a call that cannot be tested without DNA. The V gene's germline CDR1 is SGHTA and CDR2 FQGNSA. CDR3 length: 14 amino acids. CDR3: CASSIGARNNEQFF.

The rearrangement uses TRBV12-5 and TRBJ1-2. CDR3 size: 11 residues. Germline values: CDR1 LGHNT, CDR2 FRNRAP. The CDR3 is CASAGPYGYTF.

This CDR3 reads CASSLVGKGARDTEAFF. The chain employs TRBV5-5 and TRBJ1-1; TCRdb returns TRBD1, unconfirmable since there is no DNA. The V gene's germline CDR1 is SGHKS and CDR2 YYEKEE (reference sequence). The CDR3 extends over 17 amino acids.

The J gene is TRBJ2-5, the V gene TRBV29-1; TCRdb's D call of TRBD2 is untestable without DNA. Germline V gene sequence: CDR1 SQVTM, CDR2 ANQGSEA. The CDR3 length is 12 residues. The CDR3 reads CSVERGSQTQYF.